Below are 17 T cell receptor beta chains sequenced from a single sample in a study of blood T cell repertoires in COVID-19. Some clones are missing from TCRdb's copy, which holds only in-frame ones; the method was immunoSEQ multiplex PCR. The sample lists 80,000 to 100,000 clones, about 77% occurring once. Sequencing used peripheral blood. These receptors originate from a human donor in a cohort sampled during active COVID-19.

This clone was seen only once. The V gene is TRBV18, the J gene TRBJ2-1; TRBD1 aligns across 7 bases. V lost 3 bases, J lost 1 base, and 15 bases stayed unmatched. Germline-derived CDR1 and CDR2 are KGHSH and LQKENI. This CDR3 region has 19 residues. DNA of the CDR3: TGTGCCAGCTCACCCTACGCGCCGAGACAGGGCGCATCCTACAATGAGCAGTTCTTC. It encodes CASSPYAPRQGASYNEQFF.

This clone has only a few counts. The CDR3 sequence is CASSMQASGEGAEQFF. The CDR3 DNA is TGCGCCAGCAGCATGCAGGCTAGCGGGGAAGGTGCTGAGCAGTTCTTC. The chain carries TRBV5-1 and TRBJ2-1; 9 nucleotides line up with TRBD2. Germline CDR1 SGHRS, CDR2 YFSETQ. V gave up 4 bases and J gave up 9 bases; unmatched junction bases: 14. The CDR3 has 16 residues.

V usage is TRBV28 and J usage is TRBJ1-5, with D perhaps matching TRBD1 (5 bases). The CDR3 contains 15 residues. Germline V gene sequence: CDR1 MDHEN, CDR2 SYDVKM. V was pared by 5 bases and J by 1 base, with 12 bases between. CDR3 sequence (DNA): TGTGCCAGCAGTGGGGCCGATTTCAGCAATCAGCCCCAGCATTTT. As protein: CASSGADFSNQPQHF. The complete variable domain, with remaining parts taken from reference TRBV28 and TRBJ1-5, reads DVKVTQSSRYLVKRTGEKVFLECVQDMDHENMFWYRQDPGLGLRLIYFSYDVKMKEKGDIPEGYSVSREKKERFSLILESASTNQTSMYLCASSGADFSNQPQHFGDGTRLSIL.

CDR3 nucleotide sequence: TGTGCCAGCAGCGTTGGCAGGGGAGACTATGGCTACACCTTC. It yields the protein CASSVGRGDYGYTF. This chain joins TRBV5-4 and TRBJ1-2; D might be TRBD1 (6 bases). The CDR3 has 14 amino acids. V lost 4 bases and J 3 bases, leaving 13 bases between the germline ends. Germline V gene lookup returns CDR1 SGHNT and CDR2 YYREEE (reference sequence).

The chain is built from TRBV28 and TRBJ1-2; TRBD1 agrees at 12 bases. The V gene's germline CDR1 is MDHEN and CDR2 SYDVKM. The CDR3 is 15 amino acids. Trimming cost V 7 bases and J 7 bases; bases outside gene matches: 10. CDR3 protein: CASTSPGTGGAGYTF. DNA of the CDR3: TGTGCCAGCACCTCTCCCGGGACAGGGGGCGCTGGCTACACCTTC.

The rearrangement links TRBV5-6 to TRBJ1-2; D possibly corresponds to TRBD1 (6 bases). The CDR3 totals 15 residues. CDR1 and CDR2 from the germline V gene are SGHDT and YYEEEE. V was shortened by 0 bases and J by 0 bases, with 9 bases between the two germline ends. The CDR3: CASSLGGGTNYGYTF. The CDR3 nucleotides read TGTGCCAGCAGCTTGGGAGGGGGTACTAACTATGGCTACACCTTC.

The chain uses TRBV7-9 and TRBJ2-5; D is perhaps TRBD2 (6 bases). The CDR3 covers 15 residues. Germline CDR1 reads SEHNR; CDR2 reads FQNEAQ (reference sequence). The V end was cut by 1 base, the J end by 0 bases, with 9 bases between. For the CDR3, the DNA is TGTGCCAGCAGCTTAGACGGGGGTTACCAAGAGACCCAGTACTTC. It encodes CASSLDGGYQETQYF.

This sequence joins TRBV3-1 (or the pseudogene TRBV3-2) and TRBJ2-1; 8 positions agree with TRBD2. Germline CDR1 is LGHDT and CDR2 is YNNKEL (reference sequence). V was clipped by 1 base and J by 6 bases; unmatched bases: 11. The CDR3 is 17 amino acids. The CDR3 nucleotides are TGTGCCAGCAGCCAAGCCGGGACTAGAGGTCTAGGCAATGAGCAGTTCTTC. Residues: CASSQAGTRGLGNEQFF.

The V and J genes are TRBV5-1 and TRBJ2-7; TRBD1 agrees at 7 bases. CDR3 size: 19 residues. CDR1 SGHRS and CDR2 YFSETQ come from the germline V gene. The V and J ends lost 3 bases and 0 bases, in that order; junction bases with no gene match: 18. The CDR3 protein is CASSSKQGPNILSSYEQYF. The CDR3 nucleotides read TGCGCCAGCAGCTCCAAACAGGGGCCAAATATTTTAAGCTCCTACGAGCAGTACTTC. The full variable domain, completed using reference TRBV5-1 and TRBJ2-7, is KAGVTQTPRYLIKTRGQQVTLSCSPISGHRSVSWYQQTPGQGLQFLFEYFSETQRNKGNFPGRFSGRQFSNSRSEMNVSTLELGDSALYLCASSSKQGPNILSSYEQYFGPGTRLTVT.

This chain uses TRBV24-1 with TRBJ1-5; 7 nucleotides line up with TRBD1. Trimming took 3 bases from V and 7 from J; bases not matched to a gene: 8. Germline CDR1 is KGHDR and CDR2 is SFDVKD. The CDR3 has 15 residues. DNA of the CDR3: TGTGCCACCAGTGATACGACAGGGTCTGGGCAGCCCCAGCATTTT. This translates into CATSDTTGSGQPQHF.

The gene calls are TRBV18 and TRBJ2-5; TRBD2 is a possible D gene (6 bases). In germline, CDR1 is KGHSH, CDR2 LQKENI. V dropped 3 bases and J dropped 4 bases, with 12 bases sitting between them. The CDR3 runs 14 residues. DNA for the CDR3: TGTGCCAGCTCACCGGTGGGGGGAAGAGAGACCCAGTACTTC. Protein: CASSPVGGRETQYF.

CDR3 amino acids: CSVHRGPDTEAFF. In nucleotides, the CDR3 is TGCAGCGTTCACCGCGGTCCGGACACTGAAGCTTTCTTT. The chain couples TRBV29-1 to TRBJ1-1, with D unclear. The germline V gene has CDR1 SQVTM and CDR2 ANQGSEA. The V and J ends lost 5 bases and 3 bases respectively, with 13 bases between them. This CDR3 is 13 amino acids long.

This clone has just a few counts. The chain combines TRBV24-1 with TRBJ2-1; TRBD1 might be the D (6 bases). Germline V CDR1 and CDR2: KGHDR, SFDVKD. There are 16 residues in the CDR3. The germline V and J ends were trimmed by 3 bases and 2 bases, with 13 bases remaining between them. CDR3 DNA: TGTGCCACCAGTGATCAACAGGGAGCCACCTACAATGAGCAGTTCTTC. Its translation is CATSDQQGATYNEQFF.

This clone was found a few times. Written as DNA, the CDR3 is TGTGCCAGCAGCTTGGAAATTGAGGTCTACGAGCAGTACTTC. Translated, it gives CASSLEIEVYEQYF. V is TRBV7-8 and J is TRBJ2-7; D remains ambiguous. This CDR3 comprises 14 residues. In germline, CDR1 is SGHVS, CDR2 FQNEAQ. Trimming took off 3 bases at V and 3 bases at J, with 12 bases between the two ends.

The chain is built from TRBV4-2 and TRBJ2-5, with 7 bases lining up with TRBD2. CDR1 LGHNA and CDR2 YNFKEQ come from the germline V gene. With V trimmed by 0 bases and J by 1 base, 8 bases remained unmatched. The CDR3 runs to 17 residues. The DNA of the CDR3 is TGTGCCAGCAGCCAAGATGTATATGCTAGCGGCCAAGAGACCCAGTACTTC. Translation gives CASSQDVYASGQETQYF.

The J gene is TRBJ1-2, the V gene TRBV9, with TRBD1 matching over 10 bases. Trimming removed 0 bases from V and 8 bases from J; junction bases left unmatched: 10. This CDR3 contains 16 residues. Germline lookup yields CDR1 SGDLS and CDR2 YYNGEE. The CDR3 bases are TGTGCCAGCAGCGTAGGAGACAGGGGGCTGGAGGCCGGCTACACCTTC. Residues: CASSVGDRGLEAGYTF.

V is TRBV9 and J is TRBJ1-4; D unresolved. This CDR3 has 15 amino acids. V lost 3 bases, J lost 4 bases, and 13 bases lay in between. Germline V gene data show CDR1 as SGDLS and CDR2 as YYNGEE. CDR3 bases: TGTGCCAGCAGCGCTAGCCAGGAGTATAATGAAAAACTGTTTTTT. It is translated as CASSASQEYNEKLFF.